The clone carrying this T cell receptor (beta chain) appeared once. Its antigen is as yet unknown. The junction had 4 bases not matched to a gene; V was cut back by 0 bases and J by 6 bases. CDR1 is MNHEY, CDR2 SMNVEV, per germline (reference sequence). The CDR3 totals 15 residues. Antigen-specific CD4+ T cells were expanded (with viral peptide pools) by the ViraFEST assay ahead of sequencing. Following 10 days of culture, CD4+ T cells were isolated. Negative nucleocapsid antibody tests before and after vaccination confirmed no previous SARS-CoV-2 infection. PBMC cultures contained 1.5 million to 2 million cells per well, 8.5 to 10 IU/ml IL-2 and roughly 10 ug/ml peptides. This specimen comes from a study of vaccination effects on CD4 cells after COVID-19. For the study at large: Vaccine administered to participants consisted of two doses of either BNT162b2 or mRNA-1273.

Repertoires were generated with immunoSEQ multiplex PCR, while TCRdb's copy carries only in-frame clones and drops some. The repertoire holds 23,000 or so clones, with roughly 70% as singletons. Study-wide findings and caveats: After vaccination of healthy people, only 1 of 255 vaccine-induced clones cross-reacted with common cold coronaviruses.

This clonotype originated in a human donor who received a COVID-19 vaccine. This sequence joins TRBV27 and TRBJ1-5; 8 positions agree with TRBD1. Here the sequenced sample was CD4+ T cells from PBMCs cultured with SARS-CoV-2 spike peptides, taken before COVID-19 vaccination. This chain's CDR3 is CASSLSDRGLQPQHF. Here the CDR3 DNA reads TGTGCCAGCAGTTTATCAGACAGGGGACTTCAGCCCCAGCATTTT.